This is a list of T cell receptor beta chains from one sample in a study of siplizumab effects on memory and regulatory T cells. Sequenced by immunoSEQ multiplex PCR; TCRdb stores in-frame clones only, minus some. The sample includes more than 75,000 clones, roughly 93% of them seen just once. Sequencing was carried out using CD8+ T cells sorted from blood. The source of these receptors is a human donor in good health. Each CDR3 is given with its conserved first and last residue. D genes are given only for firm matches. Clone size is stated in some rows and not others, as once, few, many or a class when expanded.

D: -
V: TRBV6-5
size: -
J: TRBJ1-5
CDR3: CASSYESQGWNQPQHF
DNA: TGTGCCAGCAGTTACGAGAGTCAGGGTTGGAATCAGCCCCAGCATTTT

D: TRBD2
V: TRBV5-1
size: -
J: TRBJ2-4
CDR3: CASSLGMGGIPKNIQYF
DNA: TGCGCCAGCAGCTTGGGAATGGGGGGGATTCCCAAAAACATTCAGTACTTC

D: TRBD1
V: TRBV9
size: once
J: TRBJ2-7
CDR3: CASSVARDSYEQYF
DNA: TGTGCCAGCAGCGTAGCCCGGGACAGCTACGAGCAGTACTTC

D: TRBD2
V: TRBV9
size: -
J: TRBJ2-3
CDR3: CASSARLAGDTDTQYF
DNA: TGTGCCAGCAGCGCCAGACTAGCGGGGGACACAGATACGCAGTATTTT

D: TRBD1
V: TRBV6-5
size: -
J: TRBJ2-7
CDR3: CASSKRQGVNEQYF
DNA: TGTGCCAGCAGTAAACGACAGGGGGTAAACGAGCAGTACTTC

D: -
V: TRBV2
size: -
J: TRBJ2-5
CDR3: CASSATGTDTGTQYF
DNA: TGTGCCAGCAGCGCAACCGGGACCGACACAGGGACCCAGTACTTC

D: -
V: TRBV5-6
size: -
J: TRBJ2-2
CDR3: CASSLYRESTGELFF
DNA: TGTGCCAGCAGCTTGTACCGAGAGAGCACCGGGGAGCTGTTTTTT

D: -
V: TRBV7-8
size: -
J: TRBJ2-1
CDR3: CASSPATTTYNEQFF
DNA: TGTGCCAGCAGCCCGGCGACGACTACGTACAATGAGCAGTTCTTC

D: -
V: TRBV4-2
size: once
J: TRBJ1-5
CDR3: CASSQELAFGDNQPQHF
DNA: TGTGCCAGCAGCCAAGAGTTAGCCTTCGGTGACAATCAGCCCCAGCATTTT

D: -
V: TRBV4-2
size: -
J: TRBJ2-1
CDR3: CASREGSSSYNEQFF
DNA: TGTGCCAGCAGAGAAGGGTCCAGCTCCTACAATGAGCAGTTCTTC

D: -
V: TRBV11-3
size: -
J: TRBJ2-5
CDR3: CASSLGGAAETQYF
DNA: TGTGCCAGCAGCTTAGGGGGGGCAGCCGAGACCCAGTACTTC

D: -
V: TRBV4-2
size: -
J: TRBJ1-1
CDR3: CASSQARQANTEAFF
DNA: TGTGCCAGCAGCCAAGCGCGACAGGCGAACACTGAAGCTTTCTTT

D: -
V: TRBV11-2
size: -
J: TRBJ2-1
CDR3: CASSSHPRGGNEQFF
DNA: TGTGCCAGCAGCAGTCACCCGAGGGGGGGAAATGAGCAGTTCTTC

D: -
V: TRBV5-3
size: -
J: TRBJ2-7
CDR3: CARSLQGGQYF
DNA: TGTGCCAGAAGCCTCCAGGGCGGGCAGTACTTC

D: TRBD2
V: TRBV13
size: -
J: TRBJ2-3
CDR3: CASSTRTSGGSDTQYF
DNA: TGTGCCAGCAGCACCCGGACTAGCGGGGGTTCAGATACGCAGTATTTT

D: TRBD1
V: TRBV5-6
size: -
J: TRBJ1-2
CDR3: CASTPGQGGDFYGYTF
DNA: TGTGCCAGCACCCCGGGACAGGGGGGAGATTTCTATGGCTACACCTTC

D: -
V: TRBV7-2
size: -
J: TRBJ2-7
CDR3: CASSSGQRYEQYF
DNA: TGTGCCAGCAGCTCCGGACAGCGCTACGAGCAGTACTTC

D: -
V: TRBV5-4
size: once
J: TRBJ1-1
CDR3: CASSTGWNTEAFF
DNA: TGTGCCAGCAGTACAGGGTGGAACACTGAAGCTTTCTTT

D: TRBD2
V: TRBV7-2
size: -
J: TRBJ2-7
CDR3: CASSSLSGRSYEQYF
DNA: TGTGCCAGCAGCTCCCTTAGCGGGAGGTCCTACGAGCAGTACTTC

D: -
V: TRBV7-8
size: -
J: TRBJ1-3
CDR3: CASSLVKRSSGNTIYF
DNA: TGTGCCAGCAGCTTGGTAAAGAGGAGCTCTGGAAACACCATATATTTT

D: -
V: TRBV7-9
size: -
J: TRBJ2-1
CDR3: CASSLAGWDGNEQFF
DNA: TGTGCCAGCAGCTTAGCGGGGTGGGATGGTAATGAGCAGTTCTTC

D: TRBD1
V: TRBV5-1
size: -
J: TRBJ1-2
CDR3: CASSGSGTGNYGYTF
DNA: TGCGCCAGCAGCGGATCCGGGACAGGGAACTATGGCTACACCTTC

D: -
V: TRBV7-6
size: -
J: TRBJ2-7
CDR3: CASSPAGEEQYF
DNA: TGTGCCAGCAGCCCGGCGGGTGAAGAGCAGTACTTC

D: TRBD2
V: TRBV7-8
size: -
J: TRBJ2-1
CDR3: CASSPKAGPYNEQFF
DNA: TGTGCCAGCAGCCCCAAAGCGGGACCCTACAATGAGCAGTTCTTC

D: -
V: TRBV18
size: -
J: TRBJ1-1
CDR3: CASSPPDNRYTEAFF
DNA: TGTGCCAGCTCACCACCGGACAACCGCTATACTGAAGCTTTCTTT

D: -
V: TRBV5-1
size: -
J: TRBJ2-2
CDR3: CASSLEGAGELFF
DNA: TGCGCCAGCAGCTTGGAAGGGGCCGGGGAGCTGTTTTTT

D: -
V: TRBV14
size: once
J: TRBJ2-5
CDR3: CASSQGIQETQYF
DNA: TGTGCCAGCAGCCAAGGGATCCAAGAGACCCAGTACTTC

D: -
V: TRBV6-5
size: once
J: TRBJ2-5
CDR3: CASSYGRAQETQYF
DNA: TGTGCCAGCAGTTACGGAAGGGCTCAAGAGACCCAGTACTTC

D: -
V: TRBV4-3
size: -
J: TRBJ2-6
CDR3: CASSQARSGANVLTF
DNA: TGCGCCAGCAGCCAAGCCCGCTCTGGGGCCAACGTCCTGACTTTC

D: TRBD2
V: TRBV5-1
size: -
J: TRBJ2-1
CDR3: CASSFTTSGYNEQFF
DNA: TGCGCCAGCAGCTTCACGACTAGCGGATACAATGAGCAGTTCTTC

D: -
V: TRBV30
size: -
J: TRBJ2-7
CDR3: CAWSASGEPYEQYF
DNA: TGTGCCTGGAGTGCCTCAGGGGAACCCTACGAGCAGTACTTC

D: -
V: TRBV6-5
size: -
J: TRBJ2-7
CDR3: CASSYGGSGYEQYF
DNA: TGTGCCAGCAGTTACGGGGGGTCGGGTTACGAGCAGTACTTC

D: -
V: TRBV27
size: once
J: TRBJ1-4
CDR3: CASSIGEDEKLFF
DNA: TGTGCCAGCAGTATCGGAGAGGATGAAAAACTGTTTTTT

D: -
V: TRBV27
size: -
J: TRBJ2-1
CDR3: CASSFGVPTYNEQFF
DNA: TGTGCCAGCAGTTTTGGGGTACCCACCTACAATGAGCAGTTCTTC

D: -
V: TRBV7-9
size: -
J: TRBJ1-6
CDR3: CASSSQIGGNSPLHF
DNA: TGTGCCAGCAGCTCCCAAATCGGGGGAAACTCACCCCTCCACTTT

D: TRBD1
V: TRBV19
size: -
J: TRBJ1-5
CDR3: CASSIGTGGNQPQHF
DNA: TGTGCCAGTAGTATTGGAACAGGGGGCAATCAGCCCCAGCATTTT

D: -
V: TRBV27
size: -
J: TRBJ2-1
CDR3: CASSLNYNEQFF
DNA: TGTGCCAGCAGTTTAAACTACAATGAGCAGTTCTTC

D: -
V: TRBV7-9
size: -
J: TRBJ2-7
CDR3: CASSLDISEQYF
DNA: TGTGCCAGCAGCTTGGACATATCCGAGCAGTACTTC

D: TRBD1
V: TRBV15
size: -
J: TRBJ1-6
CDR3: CATSRDRGNSPLHF
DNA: TGTGCCACCAGCAGGGACAGGGGGAATTCACCCCTCCACTTT

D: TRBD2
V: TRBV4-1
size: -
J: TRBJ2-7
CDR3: CASSQTSGGLYEQYF
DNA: TGCGCCAGCAGCCAGACTAGCGGGGGGCTATACGAGCAGTACTTC

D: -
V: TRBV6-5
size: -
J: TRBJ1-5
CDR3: CASSYGGGDQPQHF
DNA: TGTGCCAGCAGTTATGGGGGTGGCGATCAGCCCCAGCATTTT

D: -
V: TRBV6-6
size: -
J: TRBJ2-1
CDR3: CASSWGSGDNEQFF
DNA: TGTGCCAGCAGTTGGGGTAGCGGCGACAATGAGCAGTTCTTC

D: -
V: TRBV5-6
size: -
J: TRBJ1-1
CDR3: CASSLSRNTEAFF
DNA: TGTGCCAGCAGCTTGTCACGAAACACTGAAGCTTTCTTT

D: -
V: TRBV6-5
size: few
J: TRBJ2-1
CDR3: CASSYGSGRPYNEQFF
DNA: TGTGCCAGCAGTTACGGGAGCGGTAGGCCCTACAATGAGCAGTTCTTC

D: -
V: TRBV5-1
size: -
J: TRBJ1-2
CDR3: CASSAGYGYTF
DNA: TGCGCCAGCAGCGCGGGTTATGGCTACACCTTC

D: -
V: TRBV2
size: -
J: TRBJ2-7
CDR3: CASSDFPWQGSYEQYF
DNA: TGTGCCAGCAGTGACTTCCCCTGGCAGGGCTCCTACGAGCAGTACTTC

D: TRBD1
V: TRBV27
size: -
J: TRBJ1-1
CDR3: CASSLFVDRGVNTEAFF
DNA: TGTGCCAGCAGTTTATTTGTGGACAGGGGAGTGAACACTGAAGCTTTCTTT

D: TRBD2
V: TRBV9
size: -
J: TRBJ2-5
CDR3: CASSAGGAGETQYF
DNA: TGTGCCAGCAGCGCCGGGGGGGCCGGGGAGACCCAGTACTTC

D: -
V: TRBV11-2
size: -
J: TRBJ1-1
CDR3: CASSTTPVRLNTEAFF
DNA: TGTGCCAGCAGCACGACACCTGTGAGACTGAACACTGAAGCTTTCTTT

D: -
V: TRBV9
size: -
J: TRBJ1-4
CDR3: CASSVGQATNEKLFF
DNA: TGTGCCAGCAGCGTAGGGCAGGCAACTAATGAAAAACTGTTTTTT

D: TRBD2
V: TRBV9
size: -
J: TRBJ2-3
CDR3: CASSVEGLAGPTDTQYF
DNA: TGTGCCAGCAGCGTAGAGGGACTAGCGGGACCCACAGATACGCAGTATTTT

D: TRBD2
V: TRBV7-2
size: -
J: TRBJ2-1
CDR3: CASSWGLAGEDEQFF
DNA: TGTGCCAGCAGCTGGGGACTAGCGGGGGAGGATGAGCAGTTCTTC

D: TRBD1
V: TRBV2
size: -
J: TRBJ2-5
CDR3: CASRWWGQEETQYF
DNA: TGTGCCAGCAGATGGTGGGGACAGGAAGAGACCCAGTACTTC